The 9 T cell receptor beta chains below were found in one sample sequenced in a study of patients and donors after allogeneic stem cell transplantation. TCRdb analysed the RT-PCR reads with MiXCR anew, one entry per CDR3 protein. The table lists over 5,500 distinct CDR3 sequences, over 9.5% of them singletons. Sequences were obtained from blood, either unsorted or a sorted T cell fraction (not recorded which). Receptor source: a human donor who was either an allogeneic HSCT recipient or a stem cell or donor lymphocyte infusion donor (not recorded which). It is not recorded whose cells these are; they may come from a transplant donor.

The chain is built from TRBV20-1 and TRBJ2-7, with TRBD2 identical over 8 bases. The CDR3 is 15 amino acids. Germline-derived CDR1 and CDR2 are DFQATT and SNEGSKA (reference sequence). V lost 3 bases and J lost 3; bases outside the gene matches: 10. CDR3 sequence (DNA): TGCAGTGCTAGTAATCCAGGACTAGCTCGCTACGAGCAGTACTTC. Protein sequence: CSASNPGLARYEQYF.

This clonotype is large (0.1 to 1%). The V gene is TRBV2, the J gene TRBJ2-7, with D possibly being TRBD2 (5 bases). Germline-derived CDR1 and CDR2 are SNHLY and FYNNEI. The CDR3 runs 14 residues. Trimming removed 2 bases from V and 2 bases from J, with 10 bases in between. The CDR3 loop is CASSERGLAYEQYV. The CDR3 bases are TGTGCCAGCAGTGAACGGGGATTGGCCTACGAGCAGTACGTC.

This clonotype occurred many times. This sequence joins TRBV7-2 and TRBJ1-2; the match to TRBD1 covers 7 bases. The V and J ends lost 3 bases and 4 bases, in that order; junction bases with no gene match: 2. The V gene's germline CDR1 is SGHTA and CDR2 FQGNSA. This CDR3 is built from 13 residues. The CDR3 DNA is TGTGCCAGCAGCTTGGGACAGACCTATGGCTACACCTTC. It specifies CASSLGQTYGYTF.

By proportion, this clonotype is medium-sized. V usage is TRBV27 and J usage is TRBJ1-5, with 8 bases identical to TRBD1. CDR1 and CDR2 (germline): MNHEY, SMNVEV (reference sequence). This CDR3 is built from 15 residues. Unmatched junction bases numbered 10, after V lost 8 bases and J lost 4 bases. CDR3 protein: CASGQATGANQPQHF. The CDR3 DNA sequence: TGTGCCAGCGGCCAAGCGACAGGGGCTAATCAGCCCCAGCATTTT.

This rearrangement joins TRBV3-1 to TRBJ1-1; D uncertain. Trimming cost V 2 bases and J 5 bases, with 9 bases left between them. Germline V lookup: CDR1 LGHDT, CDR2 YNNKEL (reference sequence). CDR3 size: 13 residues. CDR3 bases: TGTGCCAGCAGCCAATTTCGGTGGACTGAAGCTTTCTTT. Its translation: CASSQFRWTEAFF.

The chain employs TRBV4-2 and TRBJ2-3; 15 positions agree with TRBD2. The CDR3 length is 18 residues. J was trimmed by 6 bases and V by 3 bases; bases with no gene match: 10. Germline-derived CDR1 and CDR2 are LGHNA and YNFKEQ. In DNA form, the CDR3 reads TGTGCCAGCAGCCAGAATCCAGGACTAGCGGGGGGGCACGATACGCAGTATTTT. The encoded protein is CASSQNPGLAGGHDTQYF.

The V call is TRBV3-1, the J call TRBJ2-3; a weak D match, TRBD2 (5 bases). Per the germline V gene, CDR1 is LGHDT and CDR2 is YNNKEL (reference sequence). Trimming pared 0 bases from V and 6 bases from J, leaving 16 bases between. The CDR3 has 16 amino acids. The CDR3 loop is CASSQDPASRADTQYF. CDR3 DNA sequence: TGTGCCAGCAGCCAAGATCCTGCGTCGCGGGCGGATACGCAGTATTTT.

This clonotype occurred many times. This sequence joins TRBV7-9 and TRBJ1-5, with unresolved D. Germline CDR1 is SEHNR and CDR2 is FQNEAQ (reference sequence). The CDR3 runs to 16 residues. The V end lost 1 base, the J end lost 0 bases, and 10 bases lay between the germline ends. In nucleotides, the CDR3 is TGTGCCAGCAGCTTAGGAAATTATGGTAGCAATCAGCCCCAGCATTTT. Translating gives CASSLGNYGSNQPQHF.

This clonotype was seen a few times. This chain joins TRBV24-1 and TRBJ2-5, with 8 bases lining up with TRBD1. The CDR3 sequence is 16 residues long. Germline loops: CDR1 KGHDR, CDR2 SFDVKD. V was clipped by 5 bases and J by 5 bases; unmatched bases: 12. Here the CDR3 DNA reads TGTGCCACCAGTGGTATACCGGCAGGGGGCCTGGAGACCCAGTACTTC. Protein sequence: CATSGIPAGGLETQYF.